This T cell receptor beta chain originates from a study of shared clonotypes between healthy human individuals (dated by TCRdb to about 2020). Concerning the study at large: The cohort included three men and two women between 18 and 49 years of age. Libraries were prepared and TCR repertoires were sequenced by different laboratories using diverse techniques, in order to increase sequencing depth and limit assay-specific biases. For each donor, CD4 naive and CD4 memory were each given three plates, CD8 naive was given two plates, and CD8 memory was given one plate. Each donor's leukapheresis produced roughly between roughly 0.9 and 9 billion PBMCs. The study deeply sequenced blood TCR repertoires of about five healthy adults to estimate repertoire size and the extent of clonotype sharing between individuals.

Using the deep immunoSEQ assay, TCR CDR3 regions were amplified from genomic DNA by multiplex PCR. Extracted genomic DNA from each cell subset was spread evenly across all wells of several immunoSEQ 96-well plates, with each plate serving as a replicate. For sorted subsets, approximately 210 ng genomic DNA, equal to 30,000 or so T cell genomes, was loaded into each replicate PCR. The purified libraries were quantified using a Qubit 3.0 fluorometer, sized with a Bioanalyzer 2100, and then quantified again using the KAPA Library Quantification kit. Each immunoSEQ 96-well plate was sequenced on its own single-read 150-cycle Illumina NextSeq 550 flow cell. The source study handled its data this way. Because the immunoSEQ output held only junctional sequences and lacked quality scores, the filtering could not match the filtering applied to full-length reads. Sequences were annotated with PyIR, a Python wrapper for IgBLAST v1.9, and V/J genes and CDR3 were assigned using IMGT germline references. Any read was removed if the V/J assignment was weak (E-value above 1e-6), the CDR3 was missing, or the read contained stop codons, out-of-frame junctions, or ambiguous translated residues. A V3J clonotype was defined by an identical inferred V gene, J gene, and CDR3 amino acid sequence. To compute the percentage overlap between repertoires, the number of shared unique clonotypes was divided by the size of the smaller repertoire. Richness of each repertoire was evaluated using RTK rarefaction, the Chao1 estimator, and Recon v2.1 estimates of unobserved clonotypes. OLGA was used to compute generation probabilities for all TCRbeta clonotypes that the gDNA method yielded from a handful of donors. TCRdb stores this immuneACCESS table with in-frame sequences only. Part of the clones is absent; in the studies checked, under half of the shortfall reflects unresolved V genes, and no reason is known for the rest. V and J calls plus clone size are reproduced from that table; the DNA served to infer D and trimming. The sample yields millions of clones; 95% were counted once. Around 0.13% of the sample comes from the top ten.

The donors were healthy, HIV-negative adults who had no recently reported acute infections or vaccinations. Every donor was a Caucasian adult residing in Nashville, Tennessee, USA. CD4+ T cells were enriched through magnetic negative selection, after which naive cells were positively selected on CD45RA and the remaining negative fraction served as the memory subset. Blood was obtained by leukapheresis, after which PBMCs were separated by Ficoll-Histopaque density gradient centrifugation and cryopreserved in liquid nitrogen vapor phase. Analytical flow cytometry was used to check the purity and quantity of every magnetically sorted T cell population. Each sorted fraction had its genomic DNA isolated and then quantified by UV absorbance on a Nanodrop 2000c. Results and caveats for the whole study, not just this receptor: Only blood was sampled, and tissue TCR repertoires likely differ from those in blood. Naive subsets generally had larger estimated clonotype richness than memory subsets. Compared with non-shared clonotypes, the clonotypes found in all four sorted-subset donors had higher generation probabilities. Incomplete sequencing was indicated by rarefaction of sorted-subset datasets, despite the large sequencing depth. Sharing across a few donors was observed for around 4.8% of naive CD4, 3% to 4% of naive CD8, about 2.5% of memory CD4, and around 0.4% of memory CD8 clonotypes. Pairwise subsampling indicated that sequencing depth was expected to affect the degree of clonotype sharing among donors. The small number of donors limited the genetic and exposure-history diversity represented.

The germline V gene encodes CDR1 GTSNPN and CDR2 SVGIG (reference sequence). V is clipped by 4 bases and J by 6 bases, and the sequence between their germline boundaries is 10 bases long. The CDR3 spans 11 residues, from the cysteine through the phenylalanine. Solely the CDR3 DNA is kept, with 33 bases framed from the first base. As regards this clone: The clone's antigen remains unknown. No base qualities exist here, and no much larger clone lies one base off it.

This receptor was obtained from a young man in good health. The sample consisted of naive CD4+ T cells sorted from blood. The cell subset or site tag for this specimen amounts to: CD45RA+ positively selected. Recombination connected TRBV30 to TRBJ2-7; the D gene may be TRBD1 or TRBD2, since each aligns over 5 bases. This receptor has the CDR3 CAWTQAGEQYF. The sequence in DNA is TGTGCCTGGACACAGGCGGGCGAGCAGTACTTC.